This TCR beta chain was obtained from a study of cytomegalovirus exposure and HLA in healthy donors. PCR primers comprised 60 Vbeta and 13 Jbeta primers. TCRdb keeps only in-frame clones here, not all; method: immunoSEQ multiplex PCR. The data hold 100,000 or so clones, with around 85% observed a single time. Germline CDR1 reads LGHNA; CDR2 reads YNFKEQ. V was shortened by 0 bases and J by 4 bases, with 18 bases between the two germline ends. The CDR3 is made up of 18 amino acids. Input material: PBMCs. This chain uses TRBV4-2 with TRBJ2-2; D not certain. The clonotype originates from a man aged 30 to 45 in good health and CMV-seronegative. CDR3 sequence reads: CASSQDIGGQVFTGELFF. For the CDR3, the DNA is TGTGCCAGCAGCCAAGATATAGGTGGGCAGGTATTCACCGGGGAGCTGTTTTTT.